The text below deals with one T cell receptor (beta chain). The antigen remains undetermined. The data stem from a study of post-analysis software for immune sequencing data. At the level of the study: The courses of disease that were included comprised relapsing-remitting, secondary progressive and progressive-relapsing multiple sclerosis. General study points: Pronounced co-clustering by F measure was evident among identically batched samples. A significant reduction in normalized Chao1 diversity was observed in multiple sclerosis patients versus controls.

Unique molecular identifiers had been added to the TCR beta cDNA libraries. The authors obtained about 520,000 cDNA molecules from approximately 0.95 to 9.8 million T cells. From the PCR reads, TCRdb called clonotypes with MiXCR, one entry per CDR3 protein. Among 550,000 to 700,000 distinct CDR3 sequences listed, 44% were seen once. What was sequenced was blood. The TCR comes from a girl aged 10 to 17 with multiple sclerosis.

CDR3 in amino acids: CASSLSSLRTGNEQYF. CDR3 in DNA: TGCGCCAGCAGCTTGAGTAGCCTTAGGACGGGTAACGAGCAGTACTTC. The V call is TRBV5-1, the J call TRBJ2-7, with D uncertain. The CDR3 contains 16 residues. Germline V CDR1 and CDR2: SGHRS, YFSETQ. With 1 base removed from V and 5 bases from J, the gap between germline ends came to 19 bases.